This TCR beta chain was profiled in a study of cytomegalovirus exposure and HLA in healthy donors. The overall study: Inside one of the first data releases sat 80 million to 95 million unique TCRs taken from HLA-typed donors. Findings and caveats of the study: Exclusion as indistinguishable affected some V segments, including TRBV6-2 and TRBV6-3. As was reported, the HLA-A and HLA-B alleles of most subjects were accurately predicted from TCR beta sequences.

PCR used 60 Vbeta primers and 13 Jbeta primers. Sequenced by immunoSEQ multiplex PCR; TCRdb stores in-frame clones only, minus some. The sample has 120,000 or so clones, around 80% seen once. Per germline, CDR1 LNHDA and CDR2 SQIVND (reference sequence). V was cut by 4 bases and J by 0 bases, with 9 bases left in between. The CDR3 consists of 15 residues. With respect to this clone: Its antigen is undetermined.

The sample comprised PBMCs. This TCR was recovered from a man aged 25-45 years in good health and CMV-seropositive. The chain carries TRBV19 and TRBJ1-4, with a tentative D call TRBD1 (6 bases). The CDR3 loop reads CASSTWTATNEKLFF. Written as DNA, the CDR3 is TGTGCCAGTAGTACTTGGACAGCAACTAATGAAAAACTGTTTTTT.